The T cell receptor (beta chain) described here comes from a study of control samples from healthy donors and cancer patients. The protocol was immunoSEQ multiplex PCR, while the TCRdb copy is restricted to in-frame clones and leaves out a portion. The table has about 120,000 clones, roughly 84% seen once. The sample comprised blood. The receptor was derived from a man younger than 35 in good health.

CDR3 in amino acids: CASFMNTGSTDTQYF. In DNA form, the CDR3 reads TGTGCCAGCTTTATGAACACCGGGTCGACAGATACGCAGTATTTT. The chain combines TRBV18 with TRBJ2-3; no definite D call. V was shortened by 7 bases and J by 3 bases, with 17 bases between the two germline ends. CDR1 is KGHSH and CDR2 is LQKENI in the germline V gene. This CDR3 has 15 residues.